Described below is a single T cell receptor beta chain sequence and its context. The sample belongs to a study of blood T cell repertoires in COVID-19. Profiling relied on immunoSEQ multiplex PCR, and the TCRdb table lists in-frame clones only, not all of them. The repertoire holds 60,000 to 90,000 clones, with 75% to 90% as singletons. This CDR3 region has 17 residues. Looked up from germline, CDR1 is SGHDN and CDR2 is FVKESK. V was pared by 0 bases and J by 5 bases, with 12 bases of the junction left unmatched. The TCR was taken from a human donor in a cohort sampled during active COVID-19. This chain links TRBV14 with TRBJ2-5, with 7 positions matching TRBD2. What was sequenced was peripheral blood. The CDR3 DNA is TGTGCCAGCAGCCAAGATAAGTCGGGACTATCTAGGGAGACCCAGTACTTC. Translated, it gives CASSQDKSGLSRETQYF.